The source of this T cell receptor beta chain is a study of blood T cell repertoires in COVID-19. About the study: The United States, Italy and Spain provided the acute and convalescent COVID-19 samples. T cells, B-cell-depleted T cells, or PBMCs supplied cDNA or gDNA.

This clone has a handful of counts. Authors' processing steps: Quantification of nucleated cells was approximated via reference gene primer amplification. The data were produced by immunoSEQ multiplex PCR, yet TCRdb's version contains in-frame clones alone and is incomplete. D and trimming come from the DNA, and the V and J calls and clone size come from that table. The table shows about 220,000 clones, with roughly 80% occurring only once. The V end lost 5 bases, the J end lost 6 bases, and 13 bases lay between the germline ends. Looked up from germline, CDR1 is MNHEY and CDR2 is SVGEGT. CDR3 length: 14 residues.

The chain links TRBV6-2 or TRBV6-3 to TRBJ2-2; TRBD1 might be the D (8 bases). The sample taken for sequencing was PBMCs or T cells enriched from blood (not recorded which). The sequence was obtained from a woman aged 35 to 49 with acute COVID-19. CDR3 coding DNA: TGTGCCAGCAGTGATACAGGGGGGGCCGGGGAGCTGTTTTTT. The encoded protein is CASSDTGGAGELFF.